The source of this T cell receptor beta chain is a study of T cells in localized non-small cell lung cancer. V lost 0 bases and J 2 bases, leaving 11 bases between the germline ends. Germline CDR1 reads WSHSY; CDR2 reads SAAADI. This CDR3 has 16 residues. This clone was observed a handful of times. Some clones are missing from TCRdb's copy, which holds only in-frame ones; the method was immunoSEQ multiplex PCR. Here the sample spans approximately 70,000 clones, roughly 90% being singletons. The specimen comprised peripheral blood, sampled before any cancer treatment. The TCR originated in a male donor at least 60 years old with stage III squamous cell lung carcinoma. V gene TRBV10-2 combines with J gene TRBJ1-5; D might be TRBD1 (5 bases). Here the CDR3 DNA reads TGCGCCAGCAGTGAGTCGGGGGTGGTTCGCAATCAGCCCCAGCATTTT. Its translation: CASSESGVVRNQPQHF.